Each of the 7 T cell receptor beta chains below was sequenced from the same sample in a study of blood T cell repertoires in COVID-19. Method: immunoSEQ multiplex PCR; TCRdb's copy keeps in-frame clones and lacks some. The sample carries tens of thousands of clones, roughly 89% recorded once. The sequenced sample consisted of peripheral blood. The receptors derive from a human donor in a cohort sampled during active COVID-19.

The table lists this clone with a count of one. This chain links TRBV13 with TRBJ2-5; D is perhaps TRBD1 (6 bases). V lost 6 bases, J lost 5 bases, and 13 bases lay in between. Germline CDR1 and CDR2: PRHDT and FYEKMQ (reference sequence). CDR3 size: 13 residues. The CDR3 DNA sequence: TGTGCCAGCAGTAGACAGGCCGGGGAGACCCAGTACTTC. Translation gives CASSRQAGETQYF. Full variable domain (outside the CDR3, taken from reference TRBV13 and TRBJ2-5): AAGVIQSPRHLIKEKRETATLKCYPIPRHDTVYWYQQGPGQDPQFLISFYEKMQSDKGSIPDRFSAQQFSDYHSELNMSSLELGDSALYFCASSRQAGETQYFGPGTRLLVL.

The chain joins TRBV11-2 to TRBJ1-2, with a tentative D call TRBD1 (6 bases). The CDR3 is made up of 18 amino acids. Per the germline V gene, CDR1 is SGHAT and CDR2 is FQNNGV. Trimming left V 5 bases short and J 4 bases short, with 26 bases between. The CDR3 region has the DNA TGTGCCAGCAGCAGAACCCCGGCCAGGGGAGCTAGGGGCTATGGCTACACCTTC. The encoded protein is CASSRTPARGARGYGYTF.

This chain links TRBV4-2 with TRBJ2-7, with TRBD2 matching over 10 bases. Germline values: CDR1 LGHNA, CDR2 YNFKEQ. The junction had 5 bases not matched to a gene; V was cut back by 0 bases and J by 3 bases. This CDR3 is built from 16 residues. CDR3 sequence reads: CASSQEASGRYYEQYF. The CDR3, as DNA: TGTGCCAGCAGCCAAGAAGCTAGCGGGAGATACTACGAGCAGTACTTC.

The chain employs TRBV7-2 and TRBJ2-7; no clear D. The germline V gene has CDR1 SGHTA and CDR2 FQGNSA. There are 15 residues in the CDR3. Trimming pared 2 bases from V and 2 bases from J, leaving 13 bases between. The DNA of the CDR3 is TGTGCCAGCAGCTTATCGCCAGTCCTCACCTACGAGCAGTACTTC. It yields the protein CASSLSPVLTYEQYF.

Only one count was recorded for this clone. The rearrangement links TRBV27 to TRBJ2-3, with a tentative D call TRBD2 (6 bases). Trimming took off 6 bases at V and 8 bases at J, with 12 bases between the two ends. CDR1 MNHEY and CDR2 SMNVEV come from the germline V gene (reference sequence). The CDR3 is 12 residues long. The CDR3 protein is CASRLPGGTQYF. The CDR3 DNA sequence: TGTGCCAGCAGACTACCCGGGGGTACGCAGTATTTT.

This chain connects TRBV19 to TRBJ1-1, with 9 bases matching TRBD1. Germline V lookup: CDR1 LNHDA, CDR2 SQIVND (reference sequence). CDR3 length: 13 residues. After removal of 2 bases from V and 6 bases from J, the junction contained 1 base not matched to a gene. CDR3 region: CASSIWTGAEAFF. The CDR3, as DNA: TGTGCCAGTAGTATATGGACAGGGGCTGAAGCTTTCTTT.

V and J are TRBV28 and TRBJ1-4, with TRBD1 matching 8 bases. Germline trimming cut 5 bases from V and 5 bases from J; bases unmatched to any gene: 4. The germline gives CDR1 MDHEN, CDR2 SYDVKM. The CDR3 runs 14 residues. The CDR3 protein is CASSPGGTNEKLFF. CDR3 sequence (DNA): TGTGCCAGCAGTCCAGGGGGCACAAATGAAAAACTGTTTTTT.